This TCR beta chain was found in a study of blood T cell repertoires in COVID-19. Study information: COVID-19 samples collected from the United States, Italy and Spain covered acute and convalescent phases.

This table comes from immunoSEQ multiplex PCR, and its TCRdb copy is limited to in-frame clones, with some not included. The repertoire holds 90,000 or so clones, roughly 82% seen once, with about 8% in the top ten. Looked up from germline, CDR1 is MDHEN and CDR2 is SYDVKM. V lost 5 bases, J lost 4 bases, and 8 bases stayed unmatched. The CDR3 covers 15 residues. The sequence was collected from a middle-aged man with active COVID-19. V and J are TRBV28 and TRBJ1-2; 9 bases are shared with TRBD1. Material for sequencing was peripheral blood. In DNA form, the CDR3 reads TGTGCCAGCAGTGTACAGGGGGCGTTCGCCTATGGCTACACCTTC. Amino acids: CASSVQGAFAYGYTF.